A single sample gave rise to the 28 T cell receptor beta chains below, sequenced in a study of blood T cells in healthy people across ages. Primed by a sample-barcoded 5' primer and a J-beta primer mix, a second PCR proceeded for about 6 to 12 cycles. Each CDR3 protein gets one entry after TCRdb re-called the 5' RACE reads with MiXCR. The data show hundreds of thousands of distinct CDR3 sequences, roughly 41% seen once. Sequencing was performed on blood. These receptors were obtained from an older man in good health.

This clonotype was found a few times. The chain links TRBV2 to TRBJ1-5; D unresolved. Trimming pared 3 bases from V and 7 bases from J, leaving 13 bases between. CDR1 and CDR2 (germline): SNHLY, FYNNEI. This CDR3 is built from 14 residues. This chain's CDR3 is CASSEGHGGQPQHF. CDR3 coding DNA: TGTGCCAGCAGTGAGGGTCACGGCGGACAGCCCCAGCATTTT.

CDR3 region: CASSARSGFETQYF. The CDR3 bases are TGTGCCAGCAGCGCACGATCAGGGTTTGAGACCCAGTACTTC. The V call is TRBV5-6, the J call TRBJ2-5, with D possibly being TRBD1 (5 bases). The CDR3 extends over 14 amino acids. CDR1 and CDR2 (germline): SGHDT, YYEEEE. V lost 4 bases and J 5 bases, leaving 15 bases between the germline ends.

This clonotype was detected only once. At one of its ends the junction is not consistent with the germline gene, which may arise from a read error. This rearrangement joins TRBV3-1 to TRBJ2-3; a possible D gene is TRBD2 (6 bases). CDR1 is LGHDT, CDR2 YNNKEL, per germline (reference sequence). CDR3 length: 14 amino acids. CDR3 protein: CASSPWRASDTQYF. CDR3 DNA: TGTGCCAGTAGCCCTTGGAGGGCCTCAGATACGCAGTATTTT.

This clonotype was recorded at least ten times. The V gene is TRBV12-3 or TRBV12-4, the J gene TRBJ2-5; TRBD2 agrees at 7 bases. There are 14 residues in the CDR3. Trimming cost V 5 bases and J 5 bases; bases outside gene matches: 8. In nucleotides, the CDR3 is TGTGCCAGCAGTCTCCGGGGGGTGGGGGAGACCCAGTACTTC. As protein: CASSLRGVGETQYF.

The rearrangement uses TRBV7-9 and TRBJ2-3; possibly TRBD2 for D (5 bases). CDR1 is SEHNR and CDR2 is FQNEAQ in the germline V gene (reference sequence). This CDR3 region has 15 residues. Trimming removed 1 base from V and 1 base from J, with 9 bases in between. This CDR3 reads CASSLGSAGTDTQYF. The CDR3 region has the DNA TGTGCCAGCAGCTTAGGTAGCGCCGGCACAGATACGCAGTATTTT.

The rearrangement uses TRBV18 and TRBJ2-1; D is unresolved. CDR3 length: 13 amino acids. V gave up 0 bases and J gave up 8 bases, with 8 bases separating them. The germline CDR1 and CDR2 sequences are KGHSH and LQKENI. In DNA, the CDR3 is TGTGCCAGCTCACCACCGACTGGGGATGAGCAGTTCTTC. This translates into CASSPPTGDEQFF.

The rearrangement links TRBV20-1 to TRBJ2-7, with TRBD1 matching over 11 bases. The germline V gene encodes CDR1 DFQATT and CDR2 SNEGSKA (reference sequence). The CDR3 runs to 12 residues. The CDR3 region has the DNA TGCAGAGCGGGACAGGGGGGTTACGAGCAGTACTTC. The encoded protein is CRAGQGGYEQYF.

This chain links TRBV28 with TRBJ2-1, with 10 bases fitting TRBD2. The CDR3 totals 19 residues. Trimming removed 5 bases from V and 5 bases from J; junction bases left unmatched: 18. The germline CDR1 and CDR2 sequences are MDHEN and SYDVKM. DNA of the CDR3: TGTGCCAGCAGTAACGGCAACGACCCAGGACTAGCGGATAACAATGAGCAGTTCTTC. Its protein is CASSNGNDPGLADNNEQFF.

This clonotype was detected only a few times. This chain connects TRBV18 to TRBJ2-7, with TRBD2 identical over 9 bases. Looked up from germline, CDR1 is KGHSH and CDR2 is LQKENI. The CDR3 length is 15 residues. Trimming at V came to 3 bases and at J to 2 bases, leaving 5 bases not matched to a gene. In DNA form, the CDR3 reads TGTGCCAGCTCACCTTTAAGCGGGGGGACCTACGAGCAGTACTTC. It specifies CASSPLSGGTYEQYF.

This chain joins TRBV2 and TRBJ2-7, with D tentatively TRBD2 (5 bases). V was pared by 4 bases and J by 6 bases, with 10 bases between. Germline CDR1 and CDR2: SNHLY and FYNNEI. This CDR3 has 12 amino acids. The CDR3 region is CASSGGLREQYF. DNA of the CDR3: TGTGCCAGCAGTGGAGGGTTGCGCGAGCAGTACTTC. The full variable domain, its missing parts supplied by reference TRBV2 and TRBJ2-7, is EPEVTQTPSHQVTQMGQEVILRCVPISNHLYFYWYRQILGQKVEFLVSFYNNEISEKSEIFDDQFSVERPDGSNFTLKIRSTKLEDSAMYFCASSGGLREQYFGPGTRLTVT.

This clonotype was counted between two and nine times. V is TRBV18 and J is TRBJ2-1; D gene uncertain. The CDR3 consists of 20 residues. CDR1 KGHSH and CDR2 LQKENI come from the germline V gene. Trimming pared 5 bases from V and 8 bases from J, leaving 34 bases between. The CDR3: CASSSTLPKGLKVTKDEQFF. DNA for the CDR3: TGTGCCAGCTCATCCACCCTGCCGAAAGGCCTAAAGGTGACCAAGGATGAGCAGTTCTTC.

V and J are TRBV29-1 and TRBJ1-5; D might be TRBD1 (5 bases). V lost 1 base, J lost 5 bases, and 9 bases lay in between. The CDR3 is 13 amino acids. Germline V CDR1 and CDR2: SQVTM, ANQGSEA. The CDR3 nucleotides read TGCAGCGTTGAAGTTAGCAGGGATCAGCCCCAGCATTTT. It is translated as CSVEVSRDQPQHF.

CDR3 in DNA: TGTGCCAGCAGTTTGGAGGGACTAGCGCTGGGGATAGATACGCAGTATTTT. The encoded protein is CASSLEGLALGIDTQYF. The rearrangement joins TRBV27 to TRBJ2-3, with 10 bases identical to TRBD2. V was pared by 3 bases and J by 5 bases, with 11 bases of the junction left unmatched. Germline V CDR1 and CDR2: MNHEY, SMNVEV (reference sequence). This CDR3 comprises 17 residues.

This clonotype was seen repeatedly, ten times or more. The genes are TRBV7-2 and TRBJ1-1; D is undetermined. In germline, CDR1 is SGHTA, CDR2 FQGNSA. Trimming shortened V by 3 bases and J by 5 bases, and 7 bases separated the two germline ends. This CDR3 is built from 12 residues. The CDR3 DNA is TGTGCCAGCAGCTTTCTGAGGACTGAAGCTTTCTTT. Its protein is CASSFLRTEAFF.

Concerning this clonotype: An end of the junction differs from the germline gene, which may be a read error. This sequence joins TRBV11-2 and TRBJ2-5; the match to TRBD1 covers 8 bases. Germline V lookup: CDR1 SGHAT, CDR2 FQNNGV. The CDR3 has 16 amino acids. CDR3 amino acids: CSSSLGKGQGRETQYF. The CDR3 bases are TGTTCCAGCAGCTTAGGGAAAGGACAGGGCCGAGAGACCCAGTACTTC.

This chain connects TRBV20-1 to TRBJ2-3; D is unclear. The CDR3 runs 17 residues. CDR1 DFQATT and CDR2 SNEGSKA come from the germline V gene (reference sequence). Trimming left V 3 bases short and J 2 bases short, with 21 bases between. The CDR3 loop is CSARANGPYGATDTQYF. The DNA of the CDR3 is TGCAGTGCTAGGGCTAACGGGCCTTACGGAGCCACAGATACGCAGTATTTT.

The chain is built from TRBV7-2 and TRBJ1-1, with D unresolved. V dropped 8 bases and J dropped 1 base, with 14 bases sitting between them. The CDR3 runs to 14 residues. The V gene's germline CDR1 is SGHTA and CDR2 FQGNSA. The CDR3 DNA is TGTGCCAGCCGTGATCTGAAGAGGAACACTGAAGCTTTCTTT. It encodes CASRDLKRNTEAFF.

The V call is TRBV20-1, the J call TRBJ1-2; D not certain. Germline assignment: CDR1 DFQATT and CDR2 SNEGSKA (reference sequence). Deletions cut 4 bases from V and 4 bases from J, with 16 bases between. The CDR3 is 14 amino acids. CDR3 amino acids: CSAKEGINLYGYTF. The CDR3 DNA follows: TGCAGTGCTAAAGAGGGTATTAACCTCTATGGCTACACCTTC.

J is TRBJ2-1 and V is TRBV7-2; D not certain. CDR1 SGHTA and CDR2 FQGNSA come from the germline V gene. V shed 7 bases and J shed 7 bases, with 23 bases lying between them. CDR3 size: 16 residues. The CDR3: CASNPWVEAGTNEQFF. Written as DNA, the CDR3 is TGTGCCAGCAACCCTTGGGTAGAGGCTGGCACGAATGAGCAGTTCTTC.

This chain uses TRBV7-8 with TRBJ2-4, with 10 bases lining up with TRBD1. Near its end, the DNA agrees better with TRBJ2-7, so the J call may be wrong. Germline V lookup: CDR1 SGHVS, CDR2 FQNEAQ. The length of the CDR3 is 16 residues. CDR3 DNA sequence: TGTGCCAGCAGCTTAACCCGGGACAGGGGAATCGACGAGCAGTACTTC. It codes for CASSLTRDRGIDEQYF.

The chain carries TRBV3-1 and TRBJ2-1; 10 bases map to TRBD2. The CDR3 is 13 residues long. Germline values: CDR1 LGHDT, CDR2 YNNKEL (reference sequence). The trim removed 11 bases at V and 5 bases at J, leaving 6 bases unmatched. The DNA for the CDR3 is TGTGCCGGCCGCCTAGCGGGGGACAATGAGCAGTTCTTC. Protein product: CAGRLAGDNEQFF.

A few counts support this clonotype. This sequence joins TRBV28 and TRBJ2-5, with TRBD1 identical over 12 bases. Germline CDR1 reads MDHEN; CDR2 reads SYDVKM. Losses at the gene ends were 5 bases for V and 5 bases for J; bases not matched to a gene: 6. The CDR3 spans 15 residues. The CDR3 sequence is CASSVAGTGGETQYF. In DNA form, the CDR3 reads TGTGCCAGCAGTGTTGCGGGGACAGGGGGCGAGACCCAGTACTTC.

The chain links TRBV19 to TRBJ2-1; D is unclear. Looked up from germline, CDR1 is LNHDA and CDR2 is SQIVND (reference sequence). With 6 bases removed from V and 6 bases from J, the gap between germline ends came to 12 bases. There are 13 residues in the CDR3. This chain's CDR3 is CASSPRGGNEQFF. The CDR3 DNA follows: TGTGCCAGTAGCCCCCGAGGCGGCAATGAGCAGTTCTTC. Filled out from reference TRBV19 and TRBJ2-1, the complete variable domain reads DGGITQSPKYLFRKEGQNVTLSCEQNLNHDAMYWYRQDPGQGLRLIYYSQIVNDFQKGDIAEGYSVSREKKESFPLTVTSAQKNPTAFYLCASSPRGGNEQFFGPGTRLTVL.

This clonotype turned up a few times. The chain carries TRBV2 and TRBJ2-7; the D call may be TRBD1 or TRBD2 (7 bases each). Trimming took off 11 bases at V and 3 bases at J, with 14 bases between the two ends. The CDR3 contains 12 residues. Germline CDR1 SNHLY, CDR2 FYNNEI. The CDR3 loop is CAAGGTIYEQYF. For the CDR3, the DNA is TGTGCCGCAGGGGGGACTATCTACGAGCAGTACTTC.

The chain joins TRBV7-8 to TRBJ2-7, with 8 nucleotides matching TRBD2. Germline CDR1 SGHVS, CDR2 FQNEAQ. CDR3 length equals 16 residues. J gave up 2 bases and V 2 bases, and 8 bases lay outside the gene matches. The CDR3 reads CASSLSASGGTYEQYF. CDR3 DNA sequence: TGTGCCAGCAGCTTAAGTGCGAGCGGGGGAACCTACGAGCAGTACTTC.

This clonotype was picked up many times. The J gene is TRBJ2-7, the V gene TRBV7-2; TRBD1 is a possible D gene (5 bases). The CDR3 loop spans 14 amino acids. Germline V CDR1 and CDR2: SGHTA, FQGNSA. The V and J ends lost 2 bases and 0 bases respectively, with 8 bases between them. The CDR3 is CASSLNRNSYEQYF. CDR3 sequence (DNA): TGTGCCAGCAGCTTAAACAGGAACTCCTACGAGCAGTACTTC.

V gene TRBV20-1 combines with J gene TRBJ2-2; D perhaps matches TRBD1 (5 bases). CDR3 size: 11 residues. Germline CDR1 and CDR2: DFQATT and SNEGSKA (reference sequence). The V end lost 5 bases, the J end lost 9 bases, and 10 bases lay between the germline ends. The DNA of the CDR3 is TGCAGTGCTCAATGGGGCCGGGAGCTGTTTTTT. As protein: CSAQWGRELFF.

J is TRBJ1-6 and V is TRBV7-2; possibly TRBD1 for D (5 bases). V lost 1 base, J lost 9 bases, and 22 bases lay in between. CDR1 and CDR2 from the germline V gene are SGHTA and FQGNSA. There are 18 residues in the CDR3. CDR3 residues: CASSLDVIGGTVRSPLHF. As DNA, the CDR3 is TGTGCCAGCAGCTTAGATGTAATTGGCGGGACCGTTCGTTCACCCCTCCACTTT.